This entry features one T cell receptor (beta chain) sequence. Its specificity is unknown. The entry originates in a study of OX40 agonist ivuxolimab in advanced cancers. Study as a whole: Participants, around 80% male, averaged roughly 59 years of age, ranging from roughly 23 to 80. Three patients had partial responses: one hepatocellular carcinoma, two cutaneous melanoma. The study, taken as a whole, reports: In CD8+ T cells, expanded clones were on average more numerous than in CD4+.

Assay: immunoSEQ multiplex PCR; the TCRdb copy retains only in-frame clones and omits some. Of 65,000 to 95,000 clones listed, around 85% are singletons. Germline CDR1 is SGHRS and CDR2 is YFSETQ. V dropped 6 bases and J dropped 3 bases, with 25 bases sitting between them. The CDR3 is 17 residues long. J is TRBJ2-7 and V is TRBV5-1, with D perhaps given as TRBD1 or TRBD2 (6 bases each). The source is an adult with an advanced solid tumor such as melanoma, head and neck, liver or kidney cancer. The source was CD4+ or CD8+ T cells sorted from blood, collected in a trial of the OX40 agonist ivuxolimab. CDR3 nucleotides: TGCGCCAGCACGCCGGGGGCGGGTTTGAACCTATACTACGAGCAGTACTTC. Translation: CASTPGAGLNLYYEQYF.